This TCR beta chain was retrieved from a study of technical replicates of blood from a handful of donors. Trimming cost V 4 bases and J 6 bases; bases outside gene matches: 8. Germline CDR1 and CDR2: SGHRS and YFSETQ. The CDR3 covers 17 residues. Profiling relied on immunoSEQ multiplex PCR, and the TCRdb table lists in-frame clones only, not all of them. The sample holds about 11,000 clones; about 94% are singletons and the top ten take roughly 7%. The source is a human donor in good health. Specimen: PBMCs. The V call is TRBV5-1, the J call TRBJ2-2; 14 nucleotides align to TRBD2. The chain's CDR3 is CASSPRLAGGSAGELFF. The CDR3 DNA reads TGCGCCAGCAGCCCCCGACTAGCGGGAGGGTCGGCCGGGGAGCTGTTTTTT.